Following are 25 T cell receptor beta chains from one sample sequenced in a study of blood T cell repertoires in COVID-19. Only in-frame clones appear in the TCRdb table, and some are missing; sequencing was by immunoSEQ multiplex PCR. Of 210,000 or so clones in the sample, 75% to 85% were seen once. Sample: PBMCs or T cells enriched from blood (not recorded which). These receptors were obtained from a man aged 30-40 years with acute COVID-19.

The V call is TRBV6-6, the J call TRBJ2-1; D possibly corresponds to TRBD1 (5 bases). CDR3 length: 15 amino acids. The germline V gene has CDR1 MNHNY and CDR2 SVGAGI (reference sequence). The ends were cut back, 1 base at V and 5 bases at J, with 12 bases in the middle. Here the CDR3 reads CASSYFQGRDNEQFF. The CDR3 DNA reads as TGTGCCAGCAGTTACTTCCAGGGAAGAGACAATGAGCAGTTCTTC.

The rearrangement links TRBV12-5 to TRBJ2-2; maybe TRBD1 (6 bases). Germline V gives CDR1 LGHNT, CDR2 FRNRAP. The CDR3 covers 12 residues. Trimming took off 6 bases at V and 5 bases at J, with 7 bases between the two ends. This CDR3 reads CASGTGTGELFF. The CDR3 DNA is TGTGCTAGTGGGACAGGTACCGGGGAGCTGTTTTTT.

This clone has a handful of counts. V is TRBV13 and J is TRBJ2-1, with 9 bases fitting TRBD2. This CDR3 spans 14 amino acids. Per germline, CDR1 PRHDT and CDR2 FYEKMQ (reference sequence). The junction had 3 bases not matched to a gene; V was cut back by 0 bases and J by 9 bases. CDR3 sequence reads: CASSLGRGGVEQFF. In DNA, the CDR3 is TGTGCCAGCAGCTTAGGGCGGGGGGGCGTTGAGCAGTTCTTC.

The V call is TRBV28, the J call TRBJ1-3; a weak D match, TRBD1 (6 bases). The germline V gene encodes CDR1 MDHEN and CDR2 SYDVKM. The CDR3 is 15 residues long. The germline V and J ends were trimmed by 4 bases and 0 bases, with 10 bases remaining between them. The CDR3 nucleotides are TGTGCCAGCAGTTCAGGGGTTAACTCTGGAAACACCATATATTTT. This gives the protein CASSSGVNSGNTIYF. Filled out from reference TRBV28 and TRBJ1-3, the complete variable domain reads DVKVTQSSRYLVKRTGEKVFLECVQDMDHENMFWYRQDPGLGLRLIYFSYDVKMKEKGDIPEGYSVSREKKERFSLILESASTNQTSMYLCASSSGVNSGNTIYFGEGSWLTVV.

The chain links TRBV5-5 to TRBJ2-7, with 9 bases fitting TRBD1. This CDR3 spans 18 amino acids. Germline CDR1 SGHKS, CDR2 YYEKEE (reference sequence). V gave up 4 bases and J gave up 2 bases; unmatched junction bases: 16. The CDR3 here is CASSPKLRDRVLPYEQYF. The DNA for the CDR3 is TGTGCCAGCAGCCCTAAACTAAGGGACAGGGTGCTCCCCTACGAGCAGTACTTC.

The CDR3: CASSVTGIINEQFF. For the CDR3, the DNA is TGTGCCAGCAGTGTGACAGGGATTATCAATGAGCAGTTCTTC. The J gene is TRBJ2-1, the V gene TRBV27, with 7 positions matching TRBD1. The V gene's germline CDR1 is MNHEY and CDR2 SMNVEV (reference sequence). The junction had 7 bases not matched to a gene; V was cut back by 5 bases and J by 6 bases. The CDR3 has 14 amino acids.

The V call is TRBV12-5, the J call TRBJ2-3, with TRBD2 matching 13 bases. CDR1 is LGHNT, CDR2 FRNRAP, per germline. Trimming removed 1 base from V and 9 bases from J; junction bases left unmatched: 4. The CDR3 is 15 residues long. The CDR3 here is CASGLGLAGGSTQYF. The CDR3 DNA follows: TGTGCTAGTGGTTTGGGACTAGCGGGGGGCTCAACGCAGTATTTT.

This clone was observed a few times. V gene TRBV7-2 combines with J gene TRBJ2-5, with TRBD2 identical over 7 bases. The CDR3 loop spans 17 amino acids. The trim removed 5 bases at V and 4 bases at J, leaving 16 bases unmatched. CDR1 is SGHTA, CDR2 FQGNSA, per germline. Here the CDR3 DNA reads TGTGCCAGCAGCCCCGGACGGGTAGGCGGGGGTCGAGAGACCCAGTACTTC. Encoded protein: CASSPGRVGGGRETQYF.

This chain uses TRBV6-5 with TRBJ1-5; D perhaps matches TRBD1 (5 bases). Per germline, CDR1 MNHEY and CDR2 SVGAGI. The CDR3 extends over 15 amino acids. The germline V and J ends were trimmed by 6 bases and 6 bases, with 18 bases remaining between them. The CDR3: CASSSQGGGSQPQHF. In DNA, the CDR3 is TGTGCCAGCAGCAGCCAGGGAGGTGGAAGTCAGCCCCAGCATTTT.

The chain links TRBV6-1 to TRBJ2-3; tentatively, D is TRBD2 (5 bases). The V gene lost 2 bases and the J gene lost 6 bases, with 6 bases spanning the gap. The CDR3 spans 12 residues. Germline V CDR1 and CDR2: MNHNS, SASEGT. The CDR3 region is CASSESGDTQYF. CDR3 nucleotides: TGTGCCAGCAGTGAATCGGGGGATACGCAGTATTTT.

The count of this clone is one. The chain links TRBV10-2 to TRBJ1-1; D remains ambiguous. The CDR3 sequence is 13 residues long. V was clipped by 7 bases and J by 7 bases, with 16 bases between them. Germline values: CDR1 WSHSY, CDR2 SAAADI. CDR3 nucleotide sequence: TGCGCCAGCACCGAGAATGACTTAATTGAAGCTTTCTTT. Its protein is CASTENDLIEAFF.

The chain has TRBV18 and TRBJ2-7; D possibly corresponds to TRBD1 (6 bases). The CDR3 extends over 15 amino acids. V lost 0 bases and J 1 base, leaving 10 bases between the germline ends. In germline, CDR1 is KGHSH, CDR2 LQKENI. CDR3 in DNA: TGTGCCAGCTCACCACCCGGCAGGGGATCCTACGAGCAGTACTTC. The encoded protein is CASSPPGRGSYEQYF. The full variable domain, rest sourced from reference TRBV18 and TRBJ2-7, is NAGVMQNPRHLVRRRGQEARLRCSPMKGHSHVYWYRQLPEEGLKFMVYLQKENIIDESGMPKERFSAEFPKEGPSILRIQQVVRGDSAAYFCASSPPGRGSYEQYFGPGTRLTVT.

This clone appeared once. V is TRBV11-2 and J is TRBJ2-7, with 8 bases lining up with TRBD2. This CDR3 region has 14 residues. V lost 2 bases and J lost 5; bases outside the gene matches: 5. Germline CDR1 and CDR2: SGHAT and FQNNGV. CDR3: CASSLSGGVHEQYF. DNA for the CDR3: TGTGCCAGCAGCTTATCCGGGGGGGTCCACGAGCAGTACTTC.

The chain has TRBV2 and TRBJ2-1; D not certain. Trimming cost V 4 bases and J 4 bases, with 8 bases left between them. Germline lookup yields CDR1 SNHLY and CDR2 FYNNEI. This CDR3 is built from 13 residues. The CDR3 DNA reads TGTGCCAGCAGTGCCTTTGAGTACAATGAGCAGTTCTTC. Residues: CASSAFEYNEQFF.

The rearrangement joins TRBV4-1 to TRBJ2-3, with 9 bases identical to TRBD1. Germline-derived CDR1 and CDR2 are MGHRA and YSYEKL. With 4 bases clipped from V and 6 bases from J, the junction kept 8 bases outside the gene matches. There are 15 residues in the CDR3. The CDR3 region is CASSLAGQGSDTQYF. The CDR3 nucleotides read TGCGCCAGCAGCCTCGCGGGACAGGGTAGCGATACGCAGTATTTT.

This rearrangement joins TRBV4-1 to TRBJ2-3, with D unresolved. Germline values: CDR1 MGHRA, CDR2 YSYEKL. There are 13 residues in the CDR3. V lost 3 bases, J lost 8 bases, and 12 bases lay in between. The CDR3 DNA follows: TGCGCCAGCAGCCAGACTGGTACGAGTACGCAGTATTTT. It is translated as CASSQTGTSTQYF.

This chain's CDR3 is CASSAAPEGGSNQPQHF. The CDR3 bases are TGTGCCAGCAGTGCCGCGCCTGAGGGCGGGAGCAATCAGCCCCAGCATTTT. This chain uses TRBV25-1 with TRBJ1-5; D unclear. The ends were cut back, 4 bases at V and 1 base at J, with 17 bases in the middle. The CDR3 is 17 amino acids. Germline-derived CDR1 and CDR2 are MGHDK and SYGVNS.

The rearrangement joins TRBV3-1 (or the pseudogene TRBV3-2) to TRBJ1-5; no definite D call. V was pared by 2 bases and J by 6 bases, with 11 bases between. CDR3 length: 14 residues. Germline CDR1 LGHDT, CDR2 YNNKEL (reference sequence). CDR3 DNA: TGTGCCAGCAGCCAAACGGACGGAGGTCAGCCCCAGCATTTT. It specifies CASSQTDGGQPQHF.

V gene TRBV7-3 combines with J gene TRBJ2-2; D possibly corresponds to TRBD2 (6 bases). This CDR3 region has 16 residues. Trimming pared 7 bases from V and 0 bases from J, leaving 15 bases between. Germline V lookup: CDR1 SGHTA, CDR2 FQGTGA. CDR3 sequence (DNA): TGTGCCAGCACCATGGGGGGTAGTTCGAACACCGGGGAGCTGTTTTTT. Encoded protein: CASTMGGSSNTGELFF.

The CDR3 nucleotides are TGTGCCAGCAGCTTAGGAGTTACCTACGAGCAGTACTTC. As protein: CASSLGVTYEQYF. V usage is TRBV7-9 and J usage is TRBJ2-7, with D unresolved. Germline assignment: CDR1 SEHNR and CDR2 FQNEAQ (reference sequence). This CDR3 spans 13 amino acids. The V end lost 1 base, the J end lost 2 bases, and 6 bases lay between the germline ends.

This clone has more than one count but fewer than ten. The rearrangement links TRBV19 to TRBJ1-4; D remains ambiguous. Germline loops: CDR1 LNHDA, CDR2 SQIVND (reference sequence). Trimming pared 7 bases from V and 7 bases from J, leaving 16 bases between. This CDR3 is built from 14 residues. The DNA for the CDR3 is TGTGCCAGTAAATACGAGGTCGTGGGTGAAAAACTGTTTTTT. Translated, it gives CASKYEVVGEKLFF.

V is TRBV15 and J is TRBJ2-6; 7 bases align to TRBD2. CDR1 and CDR2 (germline): LNHNV, YYDKDF (reference sequence). V lost 8 bases and J lost 3; bases outside the gene matches: 4. This CDR3 region has 14 residues. For the CDR3, the DNA is TGTGCCACCCAGCGGGGAGGTGGGGCCAACGTCCTGACTTTC. This sequence encodes CATQRGGGANVLTF.

The chain recombines TRBV9 with TRBJ1-1; D is unresolved. The CDR3 has 14 residues. The V and J ends lost 3 bases and 3 bases respectively, with 12 bases between them. CDR1 is SGDLS and CDR2 is YYNGEE in the germline V gene. The CDR3 sequence is CASSASHGDTEAFF. The CDR3 nucleotides are TGTGCCAGCAGCGCCTCCCACGGGGACACTGAAGCTTTCTTT.

Written as DNA, the CDR3 is TGCGCCAGCAGCTTCGAGGGGAACACTGAAGCTTTCTTT. As protein: CASSFEGNTEAFF. The rearrangement joins TRBV5-1 to TRBJ1-1; D remains ambiguous. Germline V CDR1 and CDR2: SGHRS, YFSETQ. The CDR3 consists of 13 residues. The V end was cut by 2 bases, the J end by 1 base, with 6 bases between.

The chain has TRBV5-1 and TRBJ1-5; TRBD1 matches 7 bases. The length of the CDR3 is 16 residues. V was pared by 4 bases and J by 0 bases, with 7 bases of the junction left unmatched. The V gene's germline CDR1 is SGHRS and CDR2 YFSETQ. The CDR3 reads CASSPPGTDSNQPQHF. The CDR3 nucleotides read TGCGCCAGCAGCCCACCCGGGACAGATAGCAATCAGCCCCAGCATTTT.